The rows below give T cell receptor beta chains drawn from one sample of a study of shared clonotypes between healthy human individuals. Libraries were prepared by immunoSEQ multiplex PCR; TCRdb keeps only in-frame clonotypes and omits some of them. Of approximately 2,000,000 clones in the sample, around 93% were seen once. Sequencing was done on a sample of naive CD8+ T cells from PBMCs. Receptors were obtained from a man aged 18 to 29 in good health. Some clones in this sample may be carry-over from other donors' samples. CDR3s include the opening cysteine and the closing phenylalanine or tryptophan. The D gene is left open where the match is weak. The size field is filled for only some rows; it gives once, few, many or a size class.

D gene: .
J gene: TRBJ2-2
clone size: .
V gene: TRBV30
CDR3 protein: CAWSAGTGELFF
CDR3 DNA: TGTGCCTGGAGTGCGGGCACCGGGGAGCTGTTTTTT

D gene: TRBD1
J gene: TRBJ2-7
clone size: .
V gene: TRBV27
CDR3 protein: CASSFGQGNEQYF
CDR3 DNA: TGTGCCAGCAGTTTTGGACAGGGAAACGAGCAGTACTTC

D gene: .
J gene: TRBJ2-7
clone size: .
V gene: TRBV10-2
CDR3 protein: CATRPGREQYF
CDR3 DNA: TGCGCCACCCGGCCGGGCCGCGAGCAGTACTTC

D gene: .
J gene: TRBJ2-5
clone size: .
V gene: TRBV7-9
CDR3 protein: CASSIPGRRQQETQYF
CDR3 DNA: TGTGCCAGCAGCATACCGGGACGGCGACAGCAAGAGACCCAGTACTTC

D gene: TRBD2
J gene: TRBJ2-5
clone size: .
V gene: TRBV27
CDR3 protein: CASSLWGREETQYF
CDR3 DNA: TGTGCCAGCAGTTTATGGGGGAGGGAAGAGACCCAGTACTTC

D gene: TRBD1
J gene: TRBJ1-1
clone size: .
V gene: TRBV18
CDR3 protein: CASSLVWDRVAVDTEAFF
CDR3 DNA: TGTGCCAGCTCACTTGTTTGGGACAGGGTAGCGGTGGACACTGAAGCTTTCTTT

D gene: .
J gene: TRBJ1-2
clone size: .
V gene: TRBV20-1
CDR3 protein: CSARGYGYTF
CDR3 DNA: TGCAGTGCTAGAGGCTATGGCTACACCTTC

D gene: TRBD1
J gene: TRBJ2-7
clone size: .
V gene: TRBV28
CDR3 protein: CASSFTRGHVEQYF
CDR3 DNA: TGTGCCAGCAGTTTCACCAGGGGGCATGTCGAGCAGTACTTC

D gene: .
J gene: TRBJ2-7
clone size: .
V gene: TRBV19
CDR3 protein: CASSGIRDASYEQYF
CDR3 DNA: TGTGCCAGTAGTGGAATCCGGGACGCTTCCTACGAGCAGTACTTC

D gene: .
J gene: TRBJ1-2
clone size: .
V gene: TRBV21-1
CDR3 protein: CASSKVGIKIHNYGYTF
CDR3 DNA: TGTGCCAGCAGCAAAGTTGGCATTAAGATACATAACTATGGCTACACCTTC

D gene: TRBD2
J gene: TRBJ2-3
clone size: .
V gene: TRBV4-1
CDR3 protein: CASSQGTSIGTQYF
CDR3 DNA: TGCGCCAGCAGCCAGGGGACTAGCATCGGTACGCAGTATTTT

D gene: TRBD1
J gene: TRBJ1-4
clone size: .
V gene: TRBV7-9
CDR3 protein: CASRPPPGTGVEKLFF
CDR3 DNA: TGTGCCAGCAGACCTCCCCCCGGGACAGGCGTTGAAAAACTGTTTTTT

D gene: TRBD1
J gene: TRBJ1-3
clone size: .
V gene: TRBV27
CDR3 protein: CASSSGTGGNTIYF
CDR3 DNA: TGTGCCAGCAGTTCCGGGACAGGGGGAAACACCATATATTTT

D gene: .
J gene: TRBJ2-2
clone size: .
V gene: TRBV7-2
CDR3 protein: CASSLLSQELFF
CDR3 DNA: TGTGCCAGCAGCTTATTAAGCCAGGAGCTGTTTTTT

D gene: .
J gene: TRBJ2-3
clone size: .
V gene: TRBV27
CDR3 protein: CASSLPGRDTQYF
CDR3 DNA: TGTGCCAGCAGTCTACCGGGCAGAGATACGCAGTATTTT

D gene: .
J gene: TRBJ2-1
clone size: once
V gene: TRBV25-1
CDR3 protein: CASSESRVYEQFF
CDR3 DNA: TGTGCCAGCAGTGAATCGCGGGTTTATGAGCAGTTCTTC

D gene: .
J gene: TRBJ2-1
clone size: .
V gene: TRBV5-1
CDR3 protein: CASTSHLNEQFF
CDR3 DNA: TGCGCCAGCACTTCCCACCTGAATGAGCAGTTCTTC

D gene: .
J gene: TRBJ2-1
clone size: .
V gene: TRBV4-3
CDR3 protein: CASSQGTGSINEQFF
CDR3 DNA: TGCGCCAGCAGCCAGGGCACCGGGTCTATAAATGAGCAGTTCTTC

D gene: .
J gene: TRBJ2-7
clone size: .
V gene: TRBV5-5
CDR3 protein: CASSLARATMKGEQYF
CDR3 DNA: TGTGCCAGCAGCTTGGCGCGAGCAACAATGAAGGGCGAGCAGTACTTC

D gene: TRBD1
J gene: TRBJ2-7
clone size: .
V gene: TRBV27
CDR3 protein: CASSPTGAEQYF
CDR3 DNA: TGTGCCAGCAGCCCTACAGGGGCCGAGCAGTACTTC

D gene: .
J gene: TRBJ2-7
clone size: .
V gene: TRBV5-6
CDR3 protein: CASRQDSRQGGAYEQYF
CDR3 DNA: TGTGCCTCGCGTCAGGATTCAAGACAGGGAGGAGCCTACGAGCAGTACTTC

D gene: .
J gene: TRBJ1-5
clone size: .
V gene: TRBV5-5
CDR3 protein: CASSQALGGRQPQHF
CDR3 DNA: TGTGCCAGCAGCCAGGCACTGGGGGGTAGGCAGCCCCAGCATTTT

D gene: TRBD2
J gene: TRBJ2-1
clone size: .
V gene: TRBV6-6
CDR3 protein: CASSYLAGGPYNEQFF
CDR3 DNA: TGTGCCAGCAGTTATCTTGCGGGAGGTCCCTACAATGAGCAGTTCTTC

D gene: .
J gene: TRBJ1-2
clone size: .
V gene: TRBV5-5
CDR3 protein: CASSLDPGRTIYGYTF
CDR3 DNA: TGTGCCAGCAGCTTGGATCCCGGACGGACGATTTATGGCTACACCTTC

D gene: TRBD1
J gene: TRBJ1-1
clone size: .
V gene: TRBV18
CDR3 protein: CASSPGTVNEAFF
CDR3 DNA: TGTGCCAGCTCACCCGGGACAGTCAATGAAGCTTTCTTT

D gene: .
J gene: TRBJ1-1
clone size: .
V gene: TRBV4-1
CDR3 protein: CASSNRREGGTEAFF
CDR3 DNA: TGCGCCAGCAGCAATCGACGGGAGGGCGGCACTGAAGCTTTCTTT

D gene: .
J gene: TRBJ2-7
clone size: few
V gene: TRBV21-1
CDR3 protein: CASSSRTDEQYF
CDR3 DNA: TGTGCCAGCAGCTCACGGACAGATGAGCAGTACTTC

D gene: TRBD2
J gene: TRBJ2-2
clone size: .
V gene: TRBV11-2
CDR3 protein: CASSLAGGLVTTGELFF
CDR3 DNA: TGTGCCAGCAGCTTAGCTGGGGGACTAGTAACCACCGGGGAGCTGTTTTTT

D gene: TRBD2
J gene: TRBJ2-1
clone size: .
V gene: TRBV29-1
CDR3 protein: CSVRSLAGVGNEQFF
CDR3 DNA: TGCAGCGTGCGGTCGCTAGCGGGAGTCGGCAATGAGCAGTTCTTC

D gene: .
J gene: TRBJ2-7
clone size: .
V gene: TRBV6-1
CDR3 protein: CASRTVLGGGYEQYF
CDR3 DNA: TGTGCCAGCAGAACGGTTTTGGGGGGCGGCTACGAGCAGTACTTC

D gene: .
J gene: TRBJ2-7
clone size: .
V gene: TRBV5-5
CDR3 protein: CASSLIPFTYEQYF
CDR3 DNA: TGTGCCAGCAGCTTGATACCTTTTACCTACGAGCAGTACTTC

D gene: .
J gene: TRBJ2-3
clone size: .
V gene: TRBV7-9
CDR3 protein: CAGHVGGDTQYF
CDR3 DNA: TGTGCCGGCCACGTGGGTGGAGATACGCAGTATTTT

D gene: TRBD1
J gene: TRBJ1-1
clone size: .
V gene: TRBV7-2
CDR3 protein: CASSLGTGALNTEAFF
CDR3 DNA: TGTGCCAGCAGCTTAGGGACAGGTGCCCTGAACACTGAAGCTTTCTTT

D gene: TRBD1
J gene: TRBJ1-4
clone size: .
V gene: TRBV27
CDR3 protein: CASSVTGGNEKLFF
CDR3 DNA: TGTGCCAGCAGTGTGACAGGGGGTAATGAAAAACTGTTTTTT

D gene: TRBD1
J gene: TRBJ2-1
clone size: .
V gene: TRBV4-1
CDR3 protein: CASSQRDRDRFNEQFF
CDR3 DNA: TGCGCCAGCAGCCAACGGGACAGGGATAGGTTCAATGAGCAGTTCTTC

D gene: .
J gene: TRBJ2-7
clone size: .
V gene: TRBV7-6
CDR3 protein: CASSLEGSGAYEQYF
CDR3 DNA: TGTGCCAGCAGCTTAGAGGGCAGCGGTGCCTACGAGCAGTACTTC

D gene: .
J gene: TRBJ2-4
clone size: .
V gene: TRBV9
CDR3 protein: CASSVGPGAENIQYF
CDR3 DNA: TGTGCCAGCAGCGTAGGCCCGGGAGCGGAAAACATTCAGTACTTC

D gene: TRBD2
J gene: TRBJ2-5
clone size: .
V gene: TRBV9
CDR3 protein: CASSASGSVETQYF
CDR3 DNA: TGTGCCAGCAGCGCTAGCGGGAGCGTGGAGACCCAGTACTTC

D gene: .
J gene: TRBJ2-7
clone size: .
V gene: TRBV5-5
CDR3 protein: CASSVSYEQYF
CDR3 DNA: TGTGCCAGCAGCGTTTCCTACGAGCAGTACTTC

D gene: .
J gene: TRBJ2-3
clone size: .
V gene: TRBV30
CDR3 protein: CAWSLRSDTQYF
CDR3 DNA: TGTGCCTGGAGTCTTAGATCAGATACGCAGTATTTT

D gene: .
J gene: TRBJ2-1
clone size: .
V gene: TRBV4-3
CDR3 protein: CASSQYGAEYNEQFF
CDR3 DNA: TGCGCCAGCAGCCAATACGGAGCGGAGTACAATGAGCAGTTCTTC

D gene: .
J gene: TRBJ1-1
clone size: once
V gene: TRBV5-8
CDR3 protein: CASSLRALIEAFF
CDR3 DNA: TGTGCCAGCAGCTTGCGGGCTCTCATTGAAGCTTTCTTT

D gene: .
J gene: TRBJ2-7
clone size: .
V gene: TRBV19
CDR3 protein: CASSIGLGALDEQYF
CDR3 DNA: TGTGCCAGTAGTATTGGCCTGGGGGCCTTAGACGAGCAGTACTTC

D gene: .
J gene: TRBJ1-4
clone size: .
V gene: TRBV4-1
CDR3 protein: CASSQVIMGELFF
CDR3 DNA: TGCGCCAGCAGCCAAGTTATCATGGGGGAACTGTTTTTT

D gene: .
J gene: TRBJ1-2
clone size: .
V gene: TRBV19
CDR3 protein: CASSIGRIYGYTF
CDR3 DNA: TGTGCCAGTAGTATAGGCCGGATCTATGGCTACACCTTC

D gene: .
J gene: TRBJ2-7
clone size: .
V gene: TRBV5-1
CDR3 protein: CASRGSASYEQYF
CDR3 DNA: TGCGCCAGCCGGGGGTCAGCATCCTACGAGCAGTACTTC

D gene: .
J gene: TRBJ2-7
clone size: .
V gene: TRBV5-1
CDR3 protein: CASSLDRSSYEQYF
CDR3 DNA: TGCGCCAGCAGTCTCGACAGGAGCTCCTACGAGCAGTACTTC

D gene: .
J gene: TRBJ2-5
clone size: .
V gene: TRBV16
CDR3 protein: CASSLVGGGETQYF
CDR3 DNA: TGTGCCAGCAGCCTCGTCGGGGGAGGAGAGACCCAGTACTTC

D gene: .
J gene: TRBJ1-1
clone size: .
V gene: TRBV6-1
CDR3 protein: CASSEALRGVWNTEAFF
CDR3 DNA: TGTGCCAGCAGTGAAGCGCTTCGGGGGGTGTGGAACACTGAAGCTTTCTTT